This T cell receptor beta chain was recovered during a study of identical twins. Using its own MiXCR run on the 5' RACE reads, TCRdb lists one record per CDR3 protein. This table holds around 250,000 distinct CDR3 sequences, about 7.3% found once. This clonotype was counted between two and nine times. Trimming cost V 1 base and J 3 bases, with 3 bases left between them. Per germline, CDR1 MDHEN and CDR2 SYDVKM. The CDR3 covers 12 residues. Separately, the same data were catalogued under a study of yellow fever vaccine responses in identical twins.

The chain recombines TRBV28 with TRBJ1-2; D is undetermined. The sequence was collected from a young woman in good health. The sequenced sample was memory (CD45RO+) T cells sorted from blood. The CDR3 DNA sequence: TGTGCCAGCAGTTTATTTGACTATGGCTACACCTTC. Translated: CASSLFDYGYTF.